Listed below are T cell receptor beta chains from one sample, sequenced in a study of PD-1 blockade in mismatch repair-deficient tumors. Clones were sequenced by immunoSEQ multiplex PCR, and TCRdb holds only the in-frame ones, with some missing. The table shows around 14,000 clones, with more than 80% occurring only once. Their antigens are not known. The sequencing used cells cultured in vitro, collected from a patient treated with pembrolizumab. These receptor sequences come from an adult with mismatch repair-deficient cancer. The CDR3 runs from the conserved cysteine through the conserved F or W.

v_gene,len,j_gene,CDR3aa
TRBV9,15,TRBJ2-7,CASSVRPHGGHEQYF
TRBV10-3,15,TRBJ1-2,CATRNSGGANYGYTF
TRBV11-2,16,TRBJ2-7,CASSPLGRVSSYEQYF
TRBV9,18,TRBJ2-1,CASSVGGIGREVNNEQFF
TRBV5-4,15,TRBJ2-1,CATRIAGGSYNEQFF
TRBV7-9,14,TRBJ1-3,CASSEGGGRNTIYF
TRBV5-1,15,TRBJ2-3,CASSITGYGTDTQYF
TRBV7-9,16,TRBJ2-7,CASSPTGGRSAYEQYF
TRBV5-1,14,TRBJ2-3,CASSPGPGTDTQYF
TRBV21-1,18,TRBJ2-1,CASPRDRGLGRNSNEQFF
TRBV14,14,TRBJ1-1,CASSQAGAGTEAFF
TRBV9,17,TRBJ2-1,CASSVGTSGSSYNEQFF
TRBV5-6,14,TRBJ2-3,CASSSRVGPDTQYF
TRBV7-9,14,TRBJ1-1,CASSYGTGRFEAFF
TRBV27,17,TRBJ1-5,CASSSRQVVMGNQPQHF
TRBV19,14,TRBJ1-4,CASSTISTNEKLFF
TRBV9,21,TRBJ2-1,CASSAPGLAGGPTLSYNEQFF
TRBV4-1,14,TRBJ2-5,CASSPRQGRETQYF
TRBV20-1,11,TRBJ2-3,CSAPGQPTQYF
TRBV21-1,16,TRBJ2-1,CASSTGLAGIHNEQFF
TRBV4-1,14,TRBJ1-2,CASSQEKSNYGYTF
TRBV2,13,TRBJ2-5,CASSGSLQETQYF
TRBV5-1,13,TRBJ1-1,CASSLTVGTEAFF
TRBV30,10,TRBJ1-5,CAWSGQPQHF
TRBV18,17,TRBJ1-3,CASSPMMGPSSGNTIYF
TRBV18,12,TRBJ2-5,CASSRSRETQYF
TRBV4-2,15,TRBJ1-6,CASSQMTGNNSPLHF
TRBV18,16,TRBJ1-1,CASSPYRDRVGTEAFF
TRBV5-1,16,TRBJ2-1,CASSWTIAGGPNEQFF
TRBV29-1,10,TRBJ2-1,CSGAVNEQFF
TRBV9,9,TRBJ2-7,CASIREQYF
TRBV9,15,TRBJ2-3,CASSVGTSNTDTQYF
TRBV27,15,TRBJ2-7,CASRPLSGVSYEQYF
TRBV28,13,TRBJ2-7,CASTPTNSYEQYF
TRBV5-1,15,TRBJ1-3,CASSLLGVAGNTIYF
TRBV6-5,14,TRBJ2-1,CASSGFLAGNEQFF
TRBV30,13,TRBJ2-7,CASKLERSYEQYF
TRBV7-9,14,TRBJ2-5,CASRDRGFEETQYF
TRBV30,12,TRBJ2-7,CAWRSGYYEQYF
TRBV27,16,TRBJ1-4,CASSLSRQGLNEKLFF
TRBV28,14,TRBJ2-5,CASSPTSGTGTQYF
TRBV30,18,TRBJ2-5,CAWSVGVGGQGVGETQYF
TRBV18,15,TRBJ2-5,CASSPGSSGSETQYF
TRBV19,9,TRBJ2-7,CASTDEQYF
TRBV2,15,TRBJ2-3,CASRADSRGVGPQYF
TRBV7-3,13,TRBJ2-3,CASSLSPTDTQYF
TRBV5-1,15,TRBJ1-6,CASSLVRLPGSPLHF